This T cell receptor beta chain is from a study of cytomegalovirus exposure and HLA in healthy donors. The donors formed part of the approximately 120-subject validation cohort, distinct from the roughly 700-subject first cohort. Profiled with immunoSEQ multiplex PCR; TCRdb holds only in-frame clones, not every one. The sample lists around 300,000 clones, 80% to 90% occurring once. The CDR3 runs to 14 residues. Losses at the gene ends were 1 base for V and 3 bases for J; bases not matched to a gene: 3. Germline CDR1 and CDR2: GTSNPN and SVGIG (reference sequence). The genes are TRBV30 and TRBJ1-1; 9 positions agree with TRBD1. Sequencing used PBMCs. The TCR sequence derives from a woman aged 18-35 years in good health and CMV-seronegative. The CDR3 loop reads CAWSETGGYTEAFF. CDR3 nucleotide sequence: TGTGCCTGGAGTGAGACAGGGGGTTACACTGAAGCTTTCTTT.